This TCR beta chain was documented in a study of beta chain features in type 1 diabetes. Sequenced material consisted of expressed TCRB transcripts (all of the isolated RNA was reverse transcribed). The repertoire was sequenced with immunoSEQ multiplex PCR; TCRdb's copy has only in-frame clones and lacks some. Of about 160,000 clones listed, about 7.9% are singletons. General study points: Shorter TCRB CDR3s, moderately but significantly so, were found in Type 1 diabetes patients in all four CD4+ subsets.

Worth noting for this clone: Its antigen is still unknown.

The receptor comes from a young man with type 1 diabetes. The specimen was central memory CD4+ T cells from blood.

In DNA, the CDR3 is TGTGCCAGCCTATCGGTCGGCTGGAGGAACACTGAAGCTTTCTTT. It specifies CASLSVGWRNTEAFF. The chain couples TRBV28 to TRBJ1-1; D gene uncertain. The germline CDR1 and CDR2 sequences are MDHEN and SYDVKM. Trimming removed 8 bases at V and 1 base at J, with 17 bases between. CDR3 length equals 15 residues.